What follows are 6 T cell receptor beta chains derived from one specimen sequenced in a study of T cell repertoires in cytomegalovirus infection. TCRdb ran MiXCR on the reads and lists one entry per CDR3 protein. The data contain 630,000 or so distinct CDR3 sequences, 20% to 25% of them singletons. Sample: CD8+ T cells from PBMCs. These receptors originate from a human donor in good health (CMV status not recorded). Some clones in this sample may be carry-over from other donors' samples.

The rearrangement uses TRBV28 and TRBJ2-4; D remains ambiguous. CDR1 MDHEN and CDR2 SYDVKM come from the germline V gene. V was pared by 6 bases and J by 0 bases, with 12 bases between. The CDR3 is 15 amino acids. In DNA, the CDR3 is TGTGCCAGCAGCACTGCAATCCTAGCCAAAAACATTCAGTACTTC. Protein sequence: CASSTAILAKNIQYF.

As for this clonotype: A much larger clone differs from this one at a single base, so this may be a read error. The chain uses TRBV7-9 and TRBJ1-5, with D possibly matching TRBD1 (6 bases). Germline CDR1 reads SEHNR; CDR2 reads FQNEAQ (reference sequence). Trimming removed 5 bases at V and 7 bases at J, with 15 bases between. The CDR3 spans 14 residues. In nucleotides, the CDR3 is TGTGCCAGCAGCCCCAGGGGCTACAAACAGCCCCAGCATTTT. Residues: CASSPRGYKQPQHF. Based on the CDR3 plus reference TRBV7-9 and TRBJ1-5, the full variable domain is DTGVSQNPRHKITKRGQNVTFRCDPISEHNRLYWYRQTLGQGPEFLTYFQNEAQLEKSRLLSDRFSAERPKGSFSTLEIQRTEQGDSAMYLCASSPRGYKQPQHFGDGTRLSIL.

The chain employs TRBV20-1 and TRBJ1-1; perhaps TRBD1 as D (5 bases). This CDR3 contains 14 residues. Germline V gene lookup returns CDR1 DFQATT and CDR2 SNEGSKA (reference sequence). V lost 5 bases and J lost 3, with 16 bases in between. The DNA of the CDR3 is TGCAGTGCTTGGGTGGGGCGCGAGGACACTGAAGCTTTCTTT. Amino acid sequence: CSAWVGREDTEAFF.

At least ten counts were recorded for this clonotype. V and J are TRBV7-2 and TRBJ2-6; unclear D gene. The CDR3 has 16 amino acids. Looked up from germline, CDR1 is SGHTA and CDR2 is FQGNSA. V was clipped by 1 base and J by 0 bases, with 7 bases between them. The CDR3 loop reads CASSLEHYSGANVLTF. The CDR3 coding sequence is TGTGCCAGCAGCTTAGAACATTACTCTGGGGCCAACGTCCTGACTTTC.

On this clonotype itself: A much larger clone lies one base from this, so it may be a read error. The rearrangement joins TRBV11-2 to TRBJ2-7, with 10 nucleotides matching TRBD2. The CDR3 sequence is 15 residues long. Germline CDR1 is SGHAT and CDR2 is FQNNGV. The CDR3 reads CVSSLALAGPYEQYV. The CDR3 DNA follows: TGTGTCAGCAGCTTAGCACTAGCGGGGCCCTACGAGCAGTACGTC.

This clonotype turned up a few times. CDR3 DNA: TGCAGCGTTGAAGATCTAGGGGGACAGAGCACAGATACGCAGTATTTT. Translated: CSVEDLGGQSTDTQYF. V usage is TRBV29-1 and J usage is TRBJ2-3; 7 bases map to TRBD1. The J segment lost 0 bases and the V segment lost 0 bases, leaving 6 bases of the junction unmatched. Germline CDR1 reads SQVTM; CDR2 reads ANQGSEA. CDR3 length: 16 amino acids.